This is a list of T cell receptor beta chains from one sample in a study of radiation and T cells in renal cell carcinoma. TCRdb's table, derived via immunoSEQ multiplex PCR, lists solely in-frame clones and lacks some. The data contain 130,000 to 150,000 clones, 70% to 90% of them singletons. Material: blood, obtained from a patient whose treatment included radiotherapy and nephrectomy. Source of these receptors: a woman aged 45 to 65 with renal cell carcinoma. Both conserved end residues are trimmed from each CDR3. A D gene is named only where the DNA matches it firmly.

D gene: .
V gene: TRBV5-1
CDR3 protein: ASSLGLDYEQY

D gene: .
V gene: TRBV5-6
CDR3 protein: ASSLAGGRSTDTQY

D gene: .
V gene: TRBV7-9
CDR3 protein: ASNIGSYEQY

D gene: TRBD2
V gene: TRBV28
CDR3 protein: ASSLAGGLSSYEQY

D gene: TRBD2
V gene: TRBV9
CDR3 protein: ASSSGLAPHNEQF

D gene: .
V gene: TRBV9
CDR3 protein: ASSVPGRNTEAF

D gene: .
V gene: TRBV28
CDR3 protein: ASSFGYYLSPYEQY

D gene: .
V gene: TRBV6-6
CDR3 protein: ASSSTGWGETQY

D gene: .
V gene: TRBV29-1
CDR3 protein: SVDGGGTEAF

D gene: .
V gene: TRBV14
CDR3 protein: ASSVRDSQGSEQF

D gene: .
V gene: TRBV5-4
CDR3 protein: ASSLGDEKLF

D gene: .
V gene: TRBV7-2
CDR3 protein: ASSLFRAGEQY

D gene: .
V gene: TRBV28
CDR3 protein: ASSLTDISVPNYGYT

D gene: .
V gene: TRBV7-2
CDR3 protein: ASSPQLPSEQY

D gene: TRBD1
V gene: TRBV28
CDR3 protein: ASSPKLDRGPGNTIY

D gene: .
V gene: TRBV5-1
CDR3 protein: ASSYTWDTEAF

D gene: .
V gene: TRBV5-1
CDR3 protein: ASSLAPSEPRETQY

D gene: TRBD2
V gene: TRBV6-5
CDR3 protein: ASSYWEGRSSYEQY

D gene: .
V gene: TRBV18
CDR3 protein: ASSSLQETQY

D gene: .
V gene: TRBV5-4
CDR3 protein: ASSPLQGNGYT

D gene: TRBD1
V gene: TRBV5-4
CDR3 protein: ASSDGQGSHEQY

D gene: TRBD1
V gene: TRBV5-6
CDR3 protein: ASSDSGTGGETETQY

D gene: TRBD2
V gene: TRBV7-2
CDR3 protein: ASSSTSGAYNEQF

D gene: TRBD2
V gene: TRBV29-1
CDR3 protein: SVTSSGRAGNEQF

D gene: TRBD2
V gene: TRBV5-1
CDR3 protein: ASSPTGAGGNTGELF

D gene: .
V gene: TRBV5-1
CDR3 protein: ASSATGHSNQPQH

D gene: TRBD1
V gene: TRBV10-3
CDR3 protein: AISDAGGINYGYT

D gene: .
V gene: TRBV27
CDR3 protein: ASSLLPTGGTEAF

D gene: .
V gene: TRBV25-1
CDR3 protein: ASSEWGQGNTEAF

D gene: .
V gene: TRBV15
CDR3 protein: ATSRDRQGGNTIY

D gene: TRBD1
V gene: TRBV7-2
CDR3 protein: ANSKGQGGDSGANVLT

D gene: .
V gene: TRBV2
CDR3 protein: ASSESAGLRYT

D gene: .
V gene: TRBV7-2
CDR3 protein: ASSLTGRYGYT

D gene: .
V gene: TRBV15
CDR3 protein: ATSRAGDQETQY

D gene: .
V gene: TRBV6-6
CDR3 protein: ASRQTSWGAEQY

D gene: .
V gene: TRBV5-6
CDR3 protein: ASTRGSWGTQY

D gene: .
V gene: TRBV29-1
CDR3 protein: SAGHKNTEAF

D gene: .
V gene: TRBV4-1
CDR3 protein: ASSPNEGGEKLF

D gene: .
V gene: TRBV7-2
CDR3 protein: ASSSVSGLSISNDYGYT

D gene: TRBD1
V gene: TRBV4-3
CDR3 protein: ASQDRVSNEKLF

D gene: .
V gene: TRBV19
CDR3 protein: ASSETAYSNQPQH

D gene: TRBD1
V gene: TRBV15
CDR3 protein: ATSRRDRAYEQY

D gene: .
V gene: TRBV5-4
CDR3 protein: ASSRNTYEQY

D gene: TRBD1
V gene: TRBV6-6
CDR3 protein: ASSLRGSGNQPQH

D gene: TRBD2
V gene: TRBV4-3
CDR3 protein: ASSSKLAGPRGNEQF

D gene: .
V gene: TRBV7-2
CDR3 protein: ASSLAGANQETQY

D gene: .
V gene: TRBV4-3
CDR3 protein: ASSQDPRGSYEQY

D gene: .
V gene: TRBV7-2
CDR3 protein: ASSSPYQETQY

D gene: TRBD1
V gene: TRBV7-2
CDR3 protein: ASSWTGYNEQF

D gene: TRBD1
V gene: TRBV18
CDR3 protein: ASSPTGGNTGELF

D gene: TRBD2
V gene: TRBV2
CDR3 protein: ASRLAGLYEQY

D gene: .
V gene: TRBV4-1
CDR3 protein: ASSQLLLKTGNTEAF

D gene: .
V gene: TRBV5-1
CDR3 protein: ASSLGGPTEAF

D gene: .
V gene: TRBV19
CDR3 protein: ASSMGGSGNQPQH

D gene: .
V gene: TRBV2
CDR3 protein: ASSERKETQY

D gene: TRBD1
V gene: TRBV7-9
CDR3 protein: ASSLSTGGYNEQF